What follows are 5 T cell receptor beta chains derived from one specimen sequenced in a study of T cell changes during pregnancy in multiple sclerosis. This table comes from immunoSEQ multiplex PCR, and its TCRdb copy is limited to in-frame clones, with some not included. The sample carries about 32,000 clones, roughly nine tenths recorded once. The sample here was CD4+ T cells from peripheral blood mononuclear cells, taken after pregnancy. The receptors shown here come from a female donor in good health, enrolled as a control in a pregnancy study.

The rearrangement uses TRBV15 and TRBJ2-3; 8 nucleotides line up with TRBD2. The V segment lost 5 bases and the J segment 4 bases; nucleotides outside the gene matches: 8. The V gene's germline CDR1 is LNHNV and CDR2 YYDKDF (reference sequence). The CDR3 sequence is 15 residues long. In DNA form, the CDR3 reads TGTGCCACCAGCGTCCGGGAGGGCCCACCAGATACGCAGTATTTT. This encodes CATSVREGPPDTQYF. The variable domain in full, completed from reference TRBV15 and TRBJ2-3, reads DAMVIQNPRYQVTQFGKPVTLSCSQTLNHNVMYWYQQKSSQAPKLLFHYYDKDFNNEADTPDNFQSRRPNTSFCFLDIRSPGLGDTAMYLCATSVREGPPDTQYFGPGTRLTVL.

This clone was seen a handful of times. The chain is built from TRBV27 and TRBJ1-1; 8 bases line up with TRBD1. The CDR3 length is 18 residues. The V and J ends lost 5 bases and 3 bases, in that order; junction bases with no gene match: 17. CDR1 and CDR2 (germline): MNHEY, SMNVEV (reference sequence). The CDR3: CASSPSRTGLGLDTEAFF. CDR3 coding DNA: TGTGCCAGCAGTCCCTCCAGGACAGGGCTGGGATTGGACACTGAAGCTTTCTTT.

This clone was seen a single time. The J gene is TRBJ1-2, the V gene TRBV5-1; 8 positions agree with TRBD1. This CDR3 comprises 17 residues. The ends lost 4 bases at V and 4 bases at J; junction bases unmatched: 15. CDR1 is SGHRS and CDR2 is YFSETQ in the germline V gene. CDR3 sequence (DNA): TGCGCCAGCAGCCCCGGACAGGGAACAAGGAGGGCCTATGGCTACACCTTC. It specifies CASSPGQGTRRAYGYTF.

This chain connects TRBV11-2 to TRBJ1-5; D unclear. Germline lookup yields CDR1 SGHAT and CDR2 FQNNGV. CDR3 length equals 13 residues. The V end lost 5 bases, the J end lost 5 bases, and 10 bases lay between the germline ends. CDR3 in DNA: TGTGCCAGCAGCAGCCCGTTGGATCAGCCCCAGCATTTT. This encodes CASSSPLDQPQHF.

CDR3 sequence (DNA): TGTGCCAGCAGCTTCCGACAGTACACTGAAGCTTTCTTT. Its protein product is CASSFRQYTEAFF. This chain connects TRBV7-2 to TRBJ1-1, with D tentatively TRBD1 (5 bases). Germline CDR1 and CDR2: SGHTA and FQGNSA. V dropped 3 bases and J dropped 3 bases, with 8 bases sitting between them. The CDR3 loop spans 13 amino acids.